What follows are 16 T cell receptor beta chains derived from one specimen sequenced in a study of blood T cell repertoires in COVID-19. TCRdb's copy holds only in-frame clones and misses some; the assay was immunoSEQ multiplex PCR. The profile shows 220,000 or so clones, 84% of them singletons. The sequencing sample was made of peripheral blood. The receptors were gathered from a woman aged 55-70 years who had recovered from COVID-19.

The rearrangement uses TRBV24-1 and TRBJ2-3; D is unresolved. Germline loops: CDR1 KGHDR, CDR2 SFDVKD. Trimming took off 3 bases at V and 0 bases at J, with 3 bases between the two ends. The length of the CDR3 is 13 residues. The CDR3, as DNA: TGTGCCACCAGTGATACTAGCACAGATACGCAGTATTTT. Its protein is CATSDTSTDTQYF.

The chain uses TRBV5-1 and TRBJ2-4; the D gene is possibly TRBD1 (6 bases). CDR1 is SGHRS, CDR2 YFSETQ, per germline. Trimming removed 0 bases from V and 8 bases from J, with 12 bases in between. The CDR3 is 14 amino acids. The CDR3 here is CASSLAQGSDIQYF. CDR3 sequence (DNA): TGCGCCAGCAGCTTGGCCCAGGGGTCGGACATTCAGTACTTC.

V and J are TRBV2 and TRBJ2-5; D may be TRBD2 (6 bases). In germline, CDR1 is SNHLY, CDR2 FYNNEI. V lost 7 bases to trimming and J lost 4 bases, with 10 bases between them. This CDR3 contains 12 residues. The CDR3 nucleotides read TGTGCCAGCAAGGGAGGCGGAGAGACCCAGTACTTC. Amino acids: CASKGGGETQYF.

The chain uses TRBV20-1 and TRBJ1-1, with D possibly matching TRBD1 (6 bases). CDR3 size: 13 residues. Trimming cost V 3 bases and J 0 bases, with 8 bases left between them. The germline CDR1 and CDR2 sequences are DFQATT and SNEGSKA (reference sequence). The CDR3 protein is CSASTGLNTEAFF. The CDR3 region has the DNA TGCAGTGCTAGTACAGGGTTGAACACTGAAGCTTTCTTT.

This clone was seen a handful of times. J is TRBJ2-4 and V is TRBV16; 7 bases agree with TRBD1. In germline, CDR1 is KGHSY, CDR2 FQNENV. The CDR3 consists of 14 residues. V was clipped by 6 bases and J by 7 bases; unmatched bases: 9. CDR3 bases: TGTGCCAGCAGTCCTTACAGGGGTCGGAACATTCAGTACTTC. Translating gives CASSPYRGRNIQYF.

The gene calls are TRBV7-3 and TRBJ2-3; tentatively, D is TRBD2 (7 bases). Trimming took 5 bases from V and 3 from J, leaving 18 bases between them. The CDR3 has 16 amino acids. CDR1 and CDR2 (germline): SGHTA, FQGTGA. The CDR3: CASSPMEGGITDTQYF. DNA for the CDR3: TGTGCCAGCAGCCCAATGGAGGGGGGGATTACAGATACGCAGTATTTT.

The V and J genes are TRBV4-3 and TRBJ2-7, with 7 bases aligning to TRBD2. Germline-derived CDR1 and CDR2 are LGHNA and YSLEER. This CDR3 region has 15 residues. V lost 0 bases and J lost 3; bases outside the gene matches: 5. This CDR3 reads CASSQDLGRGYEQYF. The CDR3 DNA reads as TGCGCCAGCAGCCAAGATCTTGGGAGGGGCTACGAGCAGTACTTC.

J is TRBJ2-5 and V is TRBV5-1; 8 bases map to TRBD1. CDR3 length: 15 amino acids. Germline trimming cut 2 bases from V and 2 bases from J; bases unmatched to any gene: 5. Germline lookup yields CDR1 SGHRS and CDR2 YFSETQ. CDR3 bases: TGCGCCAGCAGCTTAGGGCAGGGGGCTCAAGAGACCCAGTACTTC. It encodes CASSLGQGAQETQYF.

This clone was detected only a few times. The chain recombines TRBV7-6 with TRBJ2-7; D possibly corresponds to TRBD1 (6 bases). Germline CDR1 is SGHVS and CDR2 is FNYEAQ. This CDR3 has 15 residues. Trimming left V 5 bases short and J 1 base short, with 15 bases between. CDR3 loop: CASSPIWTESYEQYF. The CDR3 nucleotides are TGTGCCAGCAGCCCCATTTGGACAGAATCCTACGAGCAGTACTTC.

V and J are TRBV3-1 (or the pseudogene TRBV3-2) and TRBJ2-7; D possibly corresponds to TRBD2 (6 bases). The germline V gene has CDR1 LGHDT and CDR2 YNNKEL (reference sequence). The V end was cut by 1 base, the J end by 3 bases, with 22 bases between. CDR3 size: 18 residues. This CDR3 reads CASSQGDPLGWGDYEQYF. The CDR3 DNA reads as TGTGCCAGCAGCCAAGGGGACCCTTTAGGGTGGGGGGACTACGAGCAGTACTTC.

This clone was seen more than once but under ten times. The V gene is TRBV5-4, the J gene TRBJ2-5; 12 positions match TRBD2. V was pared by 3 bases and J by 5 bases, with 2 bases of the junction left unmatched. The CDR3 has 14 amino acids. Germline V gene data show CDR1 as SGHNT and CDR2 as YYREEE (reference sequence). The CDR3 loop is CASSSSGGVETQYF. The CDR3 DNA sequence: TGTGCCAGCAGCTCTAGCGGGGGGGTGGAGACCCAGTACTTC.

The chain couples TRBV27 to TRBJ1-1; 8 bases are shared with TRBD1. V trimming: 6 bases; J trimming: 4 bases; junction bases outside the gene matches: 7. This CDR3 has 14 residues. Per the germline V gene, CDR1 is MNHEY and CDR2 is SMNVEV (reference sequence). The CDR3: CASSLTGASTEAFF. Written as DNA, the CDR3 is TGTGCCAGCAGCTTGACAGGGGCAAGCACTGAAGCTTTCTTT.

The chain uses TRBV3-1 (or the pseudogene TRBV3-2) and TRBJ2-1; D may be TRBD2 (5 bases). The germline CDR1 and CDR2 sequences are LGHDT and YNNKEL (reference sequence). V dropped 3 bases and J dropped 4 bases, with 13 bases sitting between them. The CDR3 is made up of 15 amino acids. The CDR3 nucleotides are TGTGCCAGCAGCCATGACACCCGGACTTACAATGAGCAGTTCTTC. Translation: CASSHDTRTYNEQFF.

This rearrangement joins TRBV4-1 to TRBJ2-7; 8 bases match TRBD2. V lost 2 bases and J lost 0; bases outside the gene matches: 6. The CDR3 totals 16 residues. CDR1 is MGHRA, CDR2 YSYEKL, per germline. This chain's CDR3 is CASSQQLAVSSYEQYF. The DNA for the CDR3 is TGCGCCAGCAGCCAACAACTAGCGGTGAGCTCCTACGAGCAGTACTTC.

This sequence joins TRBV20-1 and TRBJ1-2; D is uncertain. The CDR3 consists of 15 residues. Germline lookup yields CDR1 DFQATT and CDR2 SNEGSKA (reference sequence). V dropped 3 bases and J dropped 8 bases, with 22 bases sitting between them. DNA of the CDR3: TGCAGTGCTAGTCAACCGGGGAGAGGACTACTCGGCTACACCTTC. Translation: CSASQPGRGLLGYTF.

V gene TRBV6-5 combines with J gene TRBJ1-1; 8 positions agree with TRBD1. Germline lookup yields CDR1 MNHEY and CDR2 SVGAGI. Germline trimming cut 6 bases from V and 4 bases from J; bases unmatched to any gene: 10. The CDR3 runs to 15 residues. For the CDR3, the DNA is TGTGCCAGCAGGGCGGGGACAGGAGCGGGCACTGAAGCTTTCTTT. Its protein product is CASRAGTGAGTEAFF.